Shown below are 10 T cell receptor beta chains from a single sample sequenced in a study of cytomegalovirus exposure and HLA in healthy donors. With 60 Vbeta and 13 Jbeta primers, the PCR was carried out. Libraries were prepared by immunoSEQ multiplex PCR; TCRdb keeps only in-frame clonotypes and omits some of them. The table includes some 110,000 clones, roughly 80% detected once. Material for sequencing was PBMCs. These receptors originate from a man aged 30 to 39 in good health and CMV-seronegative.

This clone has just one count. CDR3: CASSFGHATNEKLFF. The CDR3 coding sequence is TGTGCCAGCAGCTTTGGGCATGCAACTAATGAAAAACTGTTTTTT. The V gene is TRBV7-8, the J gene TRBJ1-4; D call uncertain. Germline CDR1 SGHVS, CDR2 FQNEAQ. Between the trimmed V and J ends, which lost 3 bases and 0 bases, there was a span of 8 bases. The CDR3 sequence is 15 residues long.

The chain recombines TRBV29-1 with TRBJ2-1; TRBD1 aligns across 8 bases. V gave up 1 base and J gave up 8 bases; unmatched junction bases: 10. The germline V gene encodes CDR1 SQVTM and CDR2 ANQGSEA. This CDR3 is built from 15 residues. The CDR3 nucleotides are TGCAGCGTTGAAGGTCGGCAGGGGGCGCTAGATGAGCAGTTCTTC. It specifies CSVEGRQGALDEQFF.

The chain employs TRBV6-1 and TRBJ2-4; 7 positions match TRBD1. Germline CDR1 is MNHNS and CDR2 is SASEGT. The CDR3 consists of 14 residues. J lost 3 bases, V lost 8 bases, and 7 bases had no gene match. The CDR3 sequence: CASPLTGYKNIQYF. Here the CDR3 DNA reads TGTGCCAGCCCCCTGACAGGGTACAAAAACATTCAGTACTTC.

The rearrangement links TRBV5-4 to TRBJ2-5; the D gene is possibly TRBD1 (6 bases). There are 14 residues in the CDR3. V was cut by 2 bases and J by 1 base, with 9 bases left in between. Per germline, CDR1 SGHNT and CDR2 YYREEE (reference sequence). This chain's CDR3 is CASSFDRIQETQYF. Here the CDR3 DNA reads TGTGCCAGCAGCTTTGACAGGATCCAAGAGACCCAGTACTTC.

A few counts support this clone. The V and J genes are TRBV27 and TRBJ2-5, with 10 bases fitting TRBD1. There are 15 residues in the CDR3. V dropped 3 bases and J dropped 5; count of bases not matched to a gene: 6. The germline V gene has CDR1 MNHEY and CDR2 SMNVEV (reference sequence). Written as DNA, the CDR3 is TGTGCCAGCAGTTTGAGGGACAGGGGTGGGGAGACCCAGTACTTC. Translating it yields CASSLRDRGGETQYF.

This clone has a single count. The chain is built from TRBV12-5 and TRBJ2-3; 7 nucleotides line up with TRBD1. With 4 bases clipped from V and 2 bases from J, the junction kept 3 bases outside the gene matches. The length of the CDR3 is 14 residues. Germline CDR1 LGHNT, CDR2 FRNRAP. The CDR3 spells CASGSGQNTDTQYF. The CDR3 DNA follows: TGTGCTAGTGGTTCGGGACAGAACACAGATACGCAGTATTTT.

The V and J genes are TRBV30 and TRBJ2-3; D may be TRBD2 (5 bases). The CDR3 has 14 amino acids. Trimming removed 0 bases at V and 1 base at J, with 8 bases between. The V gene's germline CDR1 is GTSNPN and CDR2 SVGIG (reference sequence). The CDR3 sequence is CAWSVEAGTDTQYF. CDR3 DNA sequence: TGTGCCTGGAGTGTCGAAGCGGGCACAGATACGCAGTATTTT.

The chain couples TRBV28 to TRBJ2-7; maybe TRBD1 (6 bases). This CDR3 is built from 16 residues. The V and J ends lost 6 bases and 2 bases respectively, with 20 bases between them. Germline-derived CDR1 and CDR2 are MDHEN and SYDVKM. The CDR3 region is CASSPLSLRGPYEQYF. The CDR3 DNA reads as TGTGCCAGCAGCCCGCTTAGTCTCAGGGGCCCCTACGAGCAGTACTTC. Based on the CDR3 plus reference TRBV28 and TRBJ2-7, the full variable domain is DVKVTQSSRYLVKRTGEKVFLECVQDMDHENMFWYRQDPGLGLRLIYFSYDVKMKEKGDIPEGYSVSREKKERFSLILESASTNQTSMYLCASSPLSLRGPYEQYFGPGTRLTVT.

The V call is TRBV6-5, the J call TRBJ1-3; D is possibly TRBD1 (5 bases). Germline V lookup: CDR1 MNHEY, CDR2 SVGAGI. The CDR3 contains 16 residues. Trimming removed 3 bases at V and 0 bases at J, with 12 bases between. The CDR3: CASSYSTQDSGNTIYF. The CDR3 region has the DNA TGTGCCAGCAGTTATTCGACACAGGACTCTGGAAACACCATATATTTT.

This clone turned up a few times. The chain joins TRBV9 to TRBJ1-2, with TRBD1 matching over 7 bases. This CDR3 has 15 amino acids. The V gene end was trimmed by 4 bases and the J gene end by 6 bases; junction bases not matched to a gene: 12. Germline values: CDR1 SGDLS, CDR2 YYNGEE. As DNA, the CDR3 is TGTGCCAGCAGCATACAGGGGATTAGGGGCAATGGCTACACCTTC. This codes for CASSIQGIRGNGYTF. Together with reference TRBV9 and TRBJ1-2, the CDR3 gives the full variable domain: DSGVTQTPKHLITATGQRVTLRCSPRSGDLSVYWYQQSLDQGLQFLIQYYNGEERAKGNILERFSAQQFPDLHSELNLSSLELGDSALYFCASSIQGIRGNGYTFGSGTRLTVV.